The subject of this entry is one T cell receptor beta chain. Its matching antigen is unknown. Germline assignment: CDR1 MDHEN and CDR2 SYDVKM. The CDR3 runs 16 residues. V was clipped by 5 bases and J by 7 bases; unmatched bases: 13. The PCR used 60 Vbeta and 13 Jbeta primers. Only in-frame clones appear in the TCRdb table, and some are missing; sequencing was by immunoSEQ multiplex PCR. The sample holds 180,000 or so clones, 62% seen once. The data are from a study of cytomegalovirus exposure and HLA in healthy donors. Whole-study context: Of about 390 genotyped donors, more than 75% grouped in the Caucasian-associated ancestry cluster. Findings of the study overall: Reportedly, cytomegalovirus status was diagnosed with high sensitivity and specificity.

The genes are TRBV28 and TRBJ1-5; 8 bases fit TRBD1. Sequenced sample: PBMCs. This TCR came from a man aged 35 to 55 in good health and CMV-seronegative. Here the CDR3 reads CASSGAGGASGQPQHF. The CDR3 DNA is TGTGCCAGCAGTGGGGCAGGGGGCGCCTCGGGCCAGCCCCAGCATTTT.